A selection of T cell receptor beta chains follows, all from one sample in a study of T-cell memory formation after mild COVID-19. Via MiXCR, TCRdb re-called the 5' RACE reads, giving one row per CDR3 protein. The sample shows more than 150,000 distinct CDR3 sequences, about 18% of them seen only once. Input material: PBMCs or a T cell subset sorted from them (not recorded which). Receptors were obtained from a man between 18 and 29 years old who had mild COVID-19 (a few samples of this study predate the infection). Cell type and time point are not known. Each CDR3 is given with its conserved first and last residue. The D gene is left open where the match is weak. Part of the rows lack a size; the others show once, few, many or a class for expanded clones.

>TRBV20-1|-|-|TRBJ2-7
TGCAGTGCTAGTGACCGTCCGTCCTACGAGCAGTACTTC
CSASDRPSYEQYF
>TRBV29-1|-|-|TRBJ1-1
TGCAGCGTTGGGGGAGGGGGCACTGAAGCTTTCTTT
CSVGGGGTEAFF
>TRBV30|-|-|TRBJ2-6
TGTGCCTGGGGTTCCGGGGCCAACGTCCTGACTTTC
CAWGSGANVLTF
>TRBV29-1|-|-|TRBJ2-4
TGCAGCGCCCTGCCATACGCCAAAAACATTCAGTACTTC
CSALPYAKNIQYF
>TRBV7-8|-|-|TRBJ1-3
TGTGCCAGCAGCTTGCGCGGGACGGCCTCGGGAAACACCATATATTTT
CASSLRGTASGNTIYF
>TRBV12-3/TRBV12-4|-|-|TRBJ2-1
TGTGCCAGCAGTAACGCAGGGGTTGAGCAGTTCTTC
CASSNAGVEQFF
>TRBV7-2|-|few|TRBJ1-4
TGTGCCAGCAGCTTCATAGGACCCAATGAAAAACTGTTTTTT
CASSFIGPNEKLFF
>TRBV30|TRBD1|-|TRBJ1-5
TGTGCCTGGAGTCCCGGGACAGTCATTAGCAATCAGCCCCAGCATTTT
CAWSPGTVISNQPQHF
>TRBV7-9|-|-|TRBJ2-3
TGTGCCAGCAGCTTTATGGGTCGCACAGATACGCAGTATTTT
CASSFMGRTDTQYF
>TRBV7-2|-|-|TRBJ1-4
TGTGCCAGCAGCTTATGGGGTGTCGGTGAAAAACTGTTTTTT
CASSLWGVGEKLFF
>TRBV12-3/TRBV12-4|-|many|TRBJ1-5
TGTGCCAGCAGTCCCCAGGGGACGGATCAGCCCCAGCATTTT
CASSPQGTDQPQHF
>TRBV7-2|TRBD1|many|TRBJ1-1
TGTGCCAGCAGCTTAGCGGGGGCAGGGGGCCGTAGCACTGAAGCTTTCTTT
CASSLAGAGGRSTEAFF
>TRBV6-6|-|-|TRBJ2-5
TGTGCCAGCACCGAAGGGGGTCAGGGGATGGAGACCCAGTACTTC
CASTEGGQGMETQYF
>TRBV12-3/TRBV12-4|-|few|TRBJ1-1
TGTGCCAGCAGTCTCGTCTTGGAGAACACTGAAGCTTTCTTT
CASSLVLENTEAFF
>TRBV3-1|-|-|TRBJ2-2
TGTGCCAGCAGCCGAAGATGGGGTCGAGAGCAGGTCGGGGAGCTGTTTTTT
CASSRRWGREQVGELFF
>TRBV5-6|-|few|TRBJ2-2
TGTGCCAGCAGCTTGGCCCGGGAACTAAACACCGGGGAGCTGTTTTTT
CASSLARELNTGELFF
>TRBV5-1|-|-|TRBJ2-1
TGCGCCAGCAGCTTGAGGGGTCATTTGAGGGAACGATCCTACAATGAGCAGTTCTTC
CASSLRGHLRERSYNEQFF
>TRBV6-5|-|many|TRBJ2-2
TGTGCCAGCAGGGGGTACGGGGAGCTGTTTTTT
CASRGYGELFF
>TRBV20-1|TRBD1|few|TRBJ1-6
TGCAGTGCCCGAGGGGACAGCAACTCACCCCTCCACTTT
CSARGDSNSPLHF
>TRBV19|TRBD2|few|TRBJ2-2
TGTGCCAGTAAGGGACTAGCGGGCAATACGAACACCGGGGAGCTGTTTTTT
CASKGLAGNTNTGELFF
>TRBV7-2|TRBD2|few|TRBJ2-1
TGTGCCAGCAGGCAGCGGGGGGAGCAGTTCTTC
CASRQRGEQFF
>TRBV6-2/TRBV6-3|-|-|TRBJ1-3
TGTGCCAGCAGTTACACGGACAGCTCTGGAAACACCATATATTTT
CASSYTDSSGNTIYF
>TRBV5-1|-|few|TRBJ1-3
TGCGCCAGCAGCCCACAGGGTAGGGGTTCTGGAAACACCATATATTTT
CASSPQGRGSGNTIYF
>TRBV18|-|-|TRBJ2-2
TGTGCCAGCTCACCCCGCTTGGCGGAGAACACCGGGGAGCTGTTTTTT
CASSPRLAENTGELFF